The 17 T cell receptor beta chains listed next were all sequenced from one sample in a study of OX40 agonist ivuxolimab in advanced cancers. Repertoires were generated with immunoSEQ multiplex PCR, while TCRdb's copy carries only in-frame clones and drops some. This table has over 70,000 clones, roughly 83% appearing once. The sample in question was CD4+ or CD8+ T cells sorted from blood, obtained in a trial of the OX40 agonist ivuxolimab. These receptors were taken from an adult with an advanced solid tumor such as melanoma, head and neck, liver or kidney cancer.

CDR3 protein: CASSKSRGTGSSEETQYF. CDR3 coding DNA: TGTGCCAGCAGCAAAAGTAGGGGGACAGGGTCTTCCGAAGAGACCCAGTACTTC. The genes are TRBV21-1 and TRBJ2-5; TRBD1, the table's D call, was not compared with the DNA. TRBV21-1 is shown as a pseudogene. The CDR3 has 18 amino acids.

V and J are TRBV7-2 and TRBJ2-7; 7 nucleotides agree with TRBD2. J was trimmed by 3 bases and V by 8 bases; bases with no gene match: 13. Germline assignment: CDR1 SGHTA and CDR2 FQGNSA. CDR3 length: 15 residues. CDR3 region: CASGLRLAVSYEQYF. As DNA, the CDR3 is TGTGCCAGCGGCCTTAGACTAGCAGTAAGCTACGAGCAGTACTTC.

V and J are TRBV18 and TRBJ1-4; no definite D call. Trimming left V 2 bases short and J 3 bases short, with 4 bases between. CDR3 size: 13 residues. Per germline, CDR1 KGHSH and CDR2 LQKENI. CDR3 protein: CASSPGPNEKLFF. CDR3 bases: TGTGCCAGCTCACCAGGGCCTAATGAAAAACTGTTTTTT.

The rearrangement links TRBV11-3 to TRBJ1-2; D is unresolved. This CDR3 is 15 amino acids long. Germline values: CDR1 SGHNT, CDR2 YENEEA. V was clipped by 1 base and J by 2 bases, with 11 bases between them. The CDR3 coding sequence is TGTGCCAGCAGCTTAGGGTTTAGCGCGAACTATGGCTACACCTTC. Its translation: CASSLGFSANYGYTF.

The V call is TRBV2, the J call TRBJ1-1; D might be TRBD1 (6 bases). CDR1 and CDR2 from the germline V gene are SNHLY and FYNNEI. CDR3 size: 13 residues. V was shortened by 6 bases and J by 5 bases, with 13 bases between the two germline ends. CDR3 amino acids: CASSGGLRTEAFF. The CDR3 DNA sequence: TGTGCCAGCAGCGGGGGGCTGCGGACTGAAGCTTTCTTT.

This sequence joins TRBV21-1 and TRBJ2-3. TRBV21-1 is deemed a pseudogene. The CDR3 has 17 amino acids. This CDR3 is CASSAPYILLSTDTQYF. The DNA of the CDR3 is TGTGCCAGCAGCGCCCCTTACATACTCCTTAGCACAGATACGCAGTATTTT.

This rearrangement joins TRBV2 to TRBJ1-1; D is possibly TRBD1 (5 bases). Germline values: CDR1 SNHLY, CDR2 FYNNEI. This CDR3 is built from 14 residues. V was clipped by 6 bases and J by 3 bases, with 14 bases between them. CDR3 sequence reads: CASSGDRFDTEAFF. The DNA of the CDR3 is TGTGCCAGCAGCGGGGACCGCTTCGACACTGAAGCTTTCTTT.

This CDR3 reads CASSLDRTNQPQHF. The CDR3, as DNA: TGTGCCAGCTCACTTGACAGGACCAATCAGCCCCAGCATTTT. This chain joins TRBV18 and TRBJ1-5; tentative D call: TRBD1 (6 bases). Between the trimmed V and J ends, which lost 4 bases and 3 bases, there was a span of 10 bases. The germline V gene encodes CDR1 KGHSH and CDR2 LQKENI. The CDR3 loop spans 14 amino acids.

Written as DNA, the CDR3 is TGTGCCAGCAGCCTTGAGGGAACAGATACGCAGTATTTT. Encoded protein: CASSLEGTDTQYF. This chain links TRBV11-3 with TRBJ2-3; D perhaps matches TRBD2 (5 bases). Germline CDR1 and CDR2: SGHNT and YENEEA. The CDR3 runs to 13 residues. Trimming pared 5 bases from V and 3 bases from J, leaving 9 bases between.

This chain links TRBV12-5 with TRBJ2-7, with D possibly matching TRBD1 (6 bases). The germline V gene has CDR1 LGHNT and CDR2 FRNRAP. The germline V and J ends were trimmed by 2 bases and 3 bases, with 11 bases remaining between them. There are 14 residues in the CDR3. The CDR3 region has the DNA TGTGCTAGTGGTTTGCACCCAGGGGTCTACGAGCAGTACTTC. It encodes CASGLHPGVYEQYF.

The V call is TRBV7-2, the J call TRBJ2-7; TRBD2 agrees at 10 bases. This CDR3 is 14 amino acids long. The V gene end was trimmed by 5 bases and the J gene end by 7 bases; junction bases not matched to a gene: 8. Germline CDR1 SGHTA, CDR2 FQGNSA. CDR3 coding DNA: TGTGCCAGCAGCCCCTCTAGCGGGAGTCAAGAGCAGTACTTC. Its protein product is CASSPSSGSQEQYF.

The chain employs TRBV7-8 and TRBJ2-7; D unresolved. The V gene lost 1 base and the J gene lost 2 bases, with 6 bases spanning the gap. Per the germline V gene, CDR1 is SGHVS and CDR2 is FQNEAQ. This CDR3 comprises 13 residues. DNA of the CDR3: TGTGCCAGCAGCTTAGGCAGTACCTACGAGCAGTACTTC. Translation gives CASSLGSTYEQYF.

This chain connects TRBV5-1 to TRBJ2-1; 8 nucleotides line up with TRBD1. The CDR3 runs 15 residues. The germline gives CDR1 SGHRS, CDR2 YFSETQ. J was trimmed by 10 bases and V by 4 bases; bases with no gene match: 13. The DNA for the CDR3 is TGCGCCAGCAGCCCGGGGACAGGACCCATAAAAGAGCAGTTCTTC. As protein: CASSPGTGPIKEQFF.

The chain carries TRBV29-1 and TRBJ2-1, with TRBD2 matching 10 bases. The CDR3 length is 12 residues. V lost 5 bases and J lost 14; bases outside the gene matches: 9. CDR1 and CDR2 (germline): SQVTM, ANQGSEA. CDR3 bases: TGCAGCGTTCTTCCTAGCGGGAGATATGAGTTCTTC. It is translated as CSVLPSGRYEFF.

The V gene is TRBV30, the J gene TRBJ1-1; no firm D call. Germline CDR1 and CDR2: GTSNPN and SVGIG (reference sequence). CDR3 length: 15 amino acids. The CDR3 loop reads CASPGDRWVNTEAFF. The DNA for the CDR3 is TGTGCTTCGCCTGGTGATAGGTGGGTGAACACTGAAGCTTTCTTT.

This chain joins TRBV6-5 and TRBJ1-1; D is possibly TRBD1 (5 bases). V gave up 5 bases and J gave up 7 bases, with 11 bases separating them. This CDR3 has 12 amino acids. Germline CDR1 MNHEY, CDR2 SVGAGI. CDR3: CASSLGRSEAFF. CDR3 bases: TGTGCCAGCAGTCTGGGACGGAGTGAAGCTTTCTTT.

This chain uses TRBV27 with TRBJ1-5, with no clear D. The CDR3 contains 13 residues. Germline CDR1 is MNHEY and CDR2 is SMNVEV (reference sequence). V gave up 6 bases and J gave up 7 bases, with 13 bases separating them. DNA for the CDR3: TGTGCCAGCAGGAGTGGCAGAGGACAGCCCCAGCATTTT. Protein sequence: CASRSGRGQPQHF.